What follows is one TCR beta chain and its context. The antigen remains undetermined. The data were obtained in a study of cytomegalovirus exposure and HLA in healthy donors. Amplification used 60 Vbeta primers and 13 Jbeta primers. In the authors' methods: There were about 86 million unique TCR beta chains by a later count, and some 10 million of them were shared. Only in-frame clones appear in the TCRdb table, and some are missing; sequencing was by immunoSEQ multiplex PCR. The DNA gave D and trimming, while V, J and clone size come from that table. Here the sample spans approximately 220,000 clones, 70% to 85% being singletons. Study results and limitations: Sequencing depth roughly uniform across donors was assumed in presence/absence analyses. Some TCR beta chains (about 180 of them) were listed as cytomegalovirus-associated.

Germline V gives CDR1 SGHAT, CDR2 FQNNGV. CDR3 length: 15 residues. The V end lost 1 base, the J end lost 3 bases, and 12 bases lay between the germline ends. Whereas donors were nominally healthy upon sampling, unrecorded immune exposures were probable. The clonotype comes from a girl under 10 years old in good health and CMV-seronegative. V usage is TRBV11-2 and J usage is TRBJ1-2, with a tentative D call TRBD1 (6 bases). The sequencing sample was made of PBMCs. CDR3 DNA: TGTGCCAGCAGCTTAGGGCGGGGGCCGCACTATGGCTACACCTTC. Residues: CASSLGRGPHYGYTF.